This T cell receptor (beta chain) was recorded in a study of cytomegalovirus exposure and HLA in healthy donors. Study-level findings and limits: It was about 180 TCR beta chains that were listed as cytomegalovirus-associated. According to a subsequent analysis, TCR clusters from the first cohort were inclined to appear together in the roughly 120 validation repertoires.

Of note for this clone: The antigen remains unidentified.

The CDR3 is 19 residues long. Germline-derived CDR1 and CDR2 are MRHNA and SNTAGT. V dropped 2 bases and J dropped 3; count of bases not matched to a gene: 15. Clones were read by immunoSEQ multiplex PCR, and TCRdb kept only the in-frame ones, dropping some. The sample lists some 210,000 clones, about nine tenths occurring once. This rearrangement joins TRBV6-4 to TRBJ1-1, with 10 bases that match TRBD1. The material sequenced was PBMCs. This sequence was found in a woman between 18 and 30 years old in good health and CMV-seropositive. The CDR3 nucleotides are TGTGCCAGCAGTGACACTTCCCTCCTGCGGACAGGGGGTCACACTGAAGCTTTCTTT. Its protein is CASSDTSLLRTGGHTEAFF.